The sequence of this T cell receptor (beta chain) was determined in a study of blood T cell repertoires in COVID-19. TCRdb's copy holds only in-frame clones and misses some; the assay was immunoSEQ multiplex PCR. The table lists around 290,000 clones, around 89% of them singletons. Trimming left V 0 bases short and J 4 bases short, with 7 bases between. Per germline, CDR1 GTSNPN and CDR2 SVGIG (reference sequence). This CDR3 spans 13 amino acids. Sequencing was carried out using peripheral blood. The rearrangement uses TRBV30 and TRBJ1-5, with D uncertain. This TCR came from a man in his forties or fifties with acute or convalescent COVID-19. CDR3 sequence: CAWSVLENQPQHF. The CDR3 DNA is TGTGCCTGGAGTGTACTGGAGAATCAGCCCCAGCATTTT.